The subject of this entry is one TCR beta chain. The PCR contained 60 Vbeta and 13 Jbeta primers. Clones were sequenced by immunoSEQ multiplex PCR, and TCRdb holds only the in-frame ones, with some missing. The table includes 90,000 to 120,000 clones, over 70% detected once. Germline assignment: CDR1 SGHAT and CDR2 FQNNGV. The CDR3 covers 15 residues. The J segment lost 4 bases and the V segment lost 5 bases, leaving 10 bases of the junction unmatched. Donors were ostensibly healthy at sampling, although undocumented immune exposures were probable. The data were taken from a study of cytomegalovirus exposure and HLA in healthy donors.

The sequencing sample was made of PBMCs. The source of this sequence is a man younger than 45 in good health and CMV-seronegative. The J gene is TRBJ1-2, the V gene TRBV11-2; 7 bases are a match to TRBD1. CDR3 residues: CASSLGQALPYGYTF. CDR3 DNA: TGTGCCAGCAGCCTCGGACAGGCCCTTCCCTATGGCTACACCTTC.